This is a list of T cell receptor beta chains from one sample in a study of early T cells in non-severe SARS-CoV-2 infection. TCRdb passed the 5' RACE reads through MiXCR, listing each CDR3 protein once. The sample lists roughly 83,000 distinct CDR3 sequences; 10% to 15% were seen once. The sequencing used whole blood, collected at baseline. These receptors were collected from an adult who was a healthcare worker with PCR-confirmed SARS-CoV-2 infection or an uninfected control (not recorded which). Both conserved end residues are part of each CDR3. The D gene is left open where the match is weak. Clone size is shown for a subset of rows, as once, few, many or a class of expanded clone.

d_call: TRBD2
clone_size: .
j_call: TRBJ2-3
v_call: TRBV5-4
cdr3_aa: CASSLGLAGVRDTQYF
cdr3_nt: TGTGCCAGCAGCTTGGGACTAGCGGGAGTTCGAGATACGCAGTATTTT

d_call: .
clone_size: many
j_call: TRBJ1-1
v_call: TRBV13
cdr3_aa: CASSWPGQRGRNTEAFF
cdr3_nt: TGTGCCAGCAGCTGGCCGGGACAACGAGGAAGGAACACTGAAGCTTTCTTT

d_call: TRBD1
clone_size: few
j_call: TRBJ2-7
v_call: TRBV5-6
cdr3_aa: CASSLVGDRINEQYF
cdr3_nt: TGTGCCAGCAGCTTGGTAGGGGACAGGATCAACGAGCAGTACTTC

d_call: TRBD1
clone_size: few
j_call: TRBJ2-1
v_call: TRBV7-9
cdr3_aa: CASSLYRDRGHNEQFF
cdr3_nt: TGTGCCAGCAGCTTATACCGGGACAGGGGTCACAATGAGCAGTTCTTC

d_call: .
clone_size: few
j_call: TRBJ1-6
v_call: TRBV18
cdr3_aa: CASSPIDSPSNSPLHF
cdr3_nt: TGTGCCAGCTCACCCATCGACAGCCCCTCTAATTCACCCCTCCACTTT

d_call: .
clone_size: many
j_call: TRBJ1-2
v_call: TRBV3-1
cdr3_aa: CASSLGAPRGYTF
cdr3_nt: TGTGCCAGCAGCCTGGGGGCTCCGCGAGGCTACACCTTC

d_call: .
clone_size: .
j_call: TRBJ2-5
v_call: TRBV20-1
cdr3_aa: CSAVVGTLDRGTQYF
cdr3_nt: TGCAGTGCTGTTGTGGGGACACTGGATCGGGGGACCCAGTACTTC

d_call: TRBD1
clone_size: many
j_call: TRBJ1-5
v_call: TRBV2
cdr3_aa: CASSDGRGWKPQHF
cdr3_nt: TGTGCCAGCAGTGATGGCAGGGGGTGGAAGCCCCAGCATTTT

d_call: TRBD2
clone_size: few
j_call: TRBJ2-5
v_call: TRBV7-9
cdr3_aa: CASSLAGAEKTQYF
cdr3_nt: TGTGCCAGCAGCTTGGCGGGAGCAGAGAAGACCCAGTACTTC

d_call: .
clone_size: .
j_call: TRBJ2-3
v_call: TRBV28
cdr3_aa: CASIDRYTDTQYF
cdr3_nt: TGTGCCAGCATTGACAGATACACAGATACGCAGTATTTT

d_call: .
clone_size: few
j_call: TRBJ2-7
v_call: TRBV14
cdr3_aa: CASSQRLGGAVYEQYF
cdr3_nt: TGTGCCAGCAGCCAGAGGTTGGGGGGGGCAGTCTACGAGCAGTACTTC

d_call: TRBD2
clone_size: few
j_call: TRBJ2-5
v_call: TRBV12-3/TRBV12-4
cdr3_aa: CASSLRGSGRAGETQYF
cdr3_nt: TGTGCCAGCAGTTTAAGGGGTAGCGGGAGGGCCGGAGAGACCCAGTACTTC

d_call: TRBD2
clone_size: few
j_call: TRBJ2-1
v_call: TRBV10-3
cdr3_aa: CAISDNGLAGTEQFF
cdr3_nt: TGTGCCATCAGTGATAACGGACTAGCGGGAACTGAGCAGTTCTTC

d_call: TRBD1
clone_size: few
j_call: TRBJ1-2
v_call: TRBV4-1
cdr3_aa: CASSQEGEGALRGYTF
cdr3_nt: TGCGCCAGCAGCCAAGAAGGAGAGGGGGCGCTTCGCGGCTACACCTTC

d_call: TRBD1
clone_size: .
j_call: TRBJ1-2
v_call: TRBV6-5
cdr3_aa: CASSYSPGQGRYGYTF
cdr3_nt: TGTGCCAGCAGTTACTCGCCCGGACAGGGGAGATATGGCTACACCTTC

d_call: TRBD1
clone_size: few
j_call: TRBJ2-7
v_call: TRBV5-1
cdr3_aa: CASSVSRQGTHEQYF
cdr3_nt: TGCGCCAGCAGCGTTTCAAGACAGGGGACCCACGAGCAGTACTTC

d_call: .
clone_size: .
j_call: TRBJ1-1
v_call: TRBV30
cdr3_aa: CAWSVLGLTEAFF
cdr3_nt: TGTGCCTGGAGTGTACTCGGCTTAACTGAAGCTTTCTTT

d_call: .
clone_size: .
j_call: TRBJ2-1
v_call: TRBV20-1
cdr3_aa: CSARQGRLNEQFF
cdr3_nt: TGCAGTGCTAGGCAGGGCAGACTAAATGAGCAGTTCTTC

d_call: TRBD1
clone_size: many
j_call: TRBJ1-1
v_call: TRBV4-1
cdr3_aa: CASSRAQGARTEAFF
cdr3_nt: TGCGCCAGCAGCCGGGCACAGGGGGCAAGGACTGAAGCTTTCTTT

d_call: .
clone_size: .
j_call: TRBJ2-3
v_call: TRBV5-4
cdr3_aa: CASNGGTTDTQYF
cdr3_nt: TGTGCCAGCAACGGAGGGACCACAGATACGCAGTATTTT

d_call: .
clone_size: many
j_call: TRBJ2-5
v_call: TRBV7-6
cdr3_aa: CAIRKGPQETQYF
cdr3_nt: TGTGCCATCCGAAAGGGACCCCAAGAGACCCAGTACTTC

d_call: .
clone_size: .
j_call: TRBJ2-2
v_call: TRBV28
cdr3_aa: CASSRVQFGELFF
cdr3_nt: TGTGCCAGCAGTCGTGTCCAATTCGGGGAGCTGTTTTTT

d_call: .
clone_size: .
j_call: TRBJ1-2
v_call: TRBV5-1
cdr3_aa: CASSLAGTYGYTF
cdr3_nt: TGCGCCAGCAGCTTGGCAGGGACCTATGGCTACACCTTC

d_call: .
clone_size: few
j_call: TRBJ1-3
v_call: TRBV2
cdr3_aa: CASSQGFSGNTIYF
cdr3_nt: TGTGCCAGCAGTCAGGGTTTCTCTGGAAACACCATATATTTT

d_call: .
clone_size: many
j_call: TRBJ2-3
v_call: TRBV15
cdr3_aa: CATSRRQDTQYF
cdr3_nt: TGTGCCACCAGCAGAAGGCAAGATACGCAGTATTTT

d_call: .
clone_size: few
j_call: TRBJ2-5
v_call: TRBV9
cdr3_aa: CASSASVGGPQETQYF
cdr3_nt: TGTGCCAGCAGCGCTAGTGTGGGGGGACCTCAAGAGACCCAGTACTTC

d_call: TRBD1
clone_size: few
j_call: TRBJ1-6
v_call: TRBV7-3
cdr3_aa: CASSRGTANSPLHF
cdr3_nt: TGTGCCAGCAGTCGCGGGACAGCTAATTCACCCCTCCACTTT

d_call: .
clone_size: .
j_call: TRBJ1-3
v_call: TRBV30
cdr3_aa: CAWSLTGASSGNTIYF
cdr3_nt: TGTGCCTGGAGTCTTACCGGGGCCAGCTCTGGAAACACCATATATTTT

d_call: .
clone_size: few
j_call: TRBJ2-2
v_call: TRBV19
cdr3_aa: CATQDTGELFF
cdr3_nt: TGTGCCACTCAGGACACCGGGGAGCTGTTTTTT

d_call: TRBD2
clone_size: few
j_call: TRBJ2-1
v_call: TRBV27
cdr3_aa: CASSLNGGLGRVNEQFF
cdr3_nt: TGTGCCAGCAGTTTAAACGGCGGACTAGGCAGGGTCAATGAGCAGTTCTTC

d_call: TRBD2
clone_size: few
j_call: TRBJ2-1
v_call: TRBV6-4
cdr3_aa: CASSDSAGRDEQFF
cdr3_nt: TGTGCCAGCAGTGACTCCGCAGGGAGGGATGAGCAGTTCTTC

d_call: .
clone_size: once
j_call: TRBJ1-1
v_call: TRBV28
cdr3_aa: CASSPVGLNTEAFF
cdr3_nt: TGTGCCAGCAGCCCGGTGGGGCTGAACACTGAAGCTTTCTTT

d_call: .
clone_size: few
j_call: TRBJ1-4
v_call: TRBV29-1
cdr3_aa: CSVVAGTTTKLFF
cdr3_nt: TGCAGCGTTGTCGCAGGCACGACCACAAAACTGTTTTTT